The following is a TCR beta chain sequence with its context. CDR3 length: 14 residues. Germline CDR1 and CDR2: MNHEY and SMNVEV (reference sequence). The ends were cut back, 4 bases at V and 0 bases at J, with 7 bases in the middle. The data originate from a study of identical twins. TCRdb ran MiXCR on the 5' RACE reads and lists one entry per CDR3 protein. The profile covers hundreds of thousands of distinct CDR3 sequences, with around 20% appearing a single time and around 4.5% taken by the ten largest. These same records also appear under a second study, on T cells expressing NK-cell markers.

Sequenced sample: PBMCs. This rearrangement joins TRBV27 to TRBJ2-4, with D possibly TRBD1 on 6 matching bases. The receptor comes from a woman younger than 30 in good health. The CDR3 loop is CASSWGQAKNIQYF. CDR3 sequence (DNA): TGTGCCAGCAGTTGGGGGCAAGCCAAAAACATTCAGTACTTC.